This T cell receptor (beta chain) was sequenced in a study of T cells in Graves' hyperthyroidism and ophthalmopathy. Study summary: The blood sample was taken at first diagnosis, before treatment began.

RNA transcripts served as the template for amplifying TCR beta CDR3 regions. An initial round of RT-PCR targeting the TCR CDR3 relied on the HTBI primer set. From the multiplex PCR reads, TCRdb called clonotypes with MiXCR, one entry per CDR3 protein. The sample lists more than 500,000 distinct CDR3 sequences; 14% were seen once. On this clonotype itself: The antigen is unknown.

General study points: Blood held most thyroid clonotypes expanded above 0.001 frequency.

The length of the CDR3 is 15 residues. Germline V gives CDR1 SGDLS, CDR2 YYNGEE. Trimming shortened V by 2 bases and J by 1 base, and 11 bases separated the two germline ends. In making diagnoses, clinical symptoms, serum thyroxine and TRAb, thyroid ultrasound and orbital computed tomography were all used. The sample comprised blood. The sequence was obtained from a woman in her thirties or forties with Graves' hyperthyroidism. J is TRBJ2-3 and V is TRBV9; no definite D call. Here the CDR3 DNA reads TGTGCCAGCAGCGTTGGTAGGGCCCGCACAGATACGCAGTATTTT. It specifies CASSVGRARTDTQYF.